This T cell receptor (beta chain) derives from a study of T-cell reconstitution after alpha-beta-depleted transplantation in children. CDR1 and CDR2 from the germline V gene are LGHDT and YNNKEL (reference sequence). Between the trimmed V and J ends, which lost 1 base and 4 bases, there was a span of 9 bases. The CDR3 consists of 14 residues. Findings and caveats of the study: By about two months after transplant, alpha-beta T cells reportedly arose from several hundred graft clones that had expanded. T-cell numbers and diversity one year post-transplant derived largely from freshly generated T cells.

The TCRbeta library was prepared with unique molecular identifiers. Via MiXCR, TCRdb re-called the PCR reads, giving one row per CDR3 protein. This table has about 160,000 distinct CDR3 sequences, around 10% appearing once. This clonotype was recorded many times. Its antigen is currently unknown. Sequenced here: PBMCs, sampled before TCRalphabeta/CD19-depleted stem cell transplant. The chain combines TRBV3-1 with TRBJ2-3; D ambiguous. The receptor was derived from a boy between 2 and 10 years old with acute myeloid leukemia, due to receive a stem cell transplant. CDR3 coding DNA: TGTGCCAGCAGCCAAGTGAGGTCGGCAGATACGCAGTATTTT. The encoded protein is CASSQVRSADTQYF.